This is a list of T cell receptor beta chains from one sample in a study of T cell repertoires in cytomegalovirus infection. TCRdb ran MiXCR on the reads and lists one entry per CDR3 protein. The repertoire consists of hundreds of thousands of distinct CDR3 sequences, with around 30% occurring once and the leading ten covering 15% to 20%. These TCRs are of unknown antigen specificity. Sequencing was performed on cultured PBMCs, taken from culture after CMV antigen stimulation. These receptor sequences come from a human donor in good health (CMV status not recorded). Some clones in this sample may be carry-over from other donors' samples. CDR3s include the opening cysteine and the closing phenylalanine or tryptophan. D genes are given only for firm matches. Some rows mark clone size as missing; the rest say once, few, many or name a class of expanded clone.

J	D	V	size	CDR3	DNA
TRBJ1-2	TRBD1	TRBV10-3	few	CAISAGQGGGNYGYTF	TGTGCCATCAGTGCCGGACAGGGAGGGGGTAACTATGGCTACACCTTC
TRBJ1-1	-	TRBV6-8	-	CASSYSKPDTEAFF	TGTGCCAGCAGTTACTCGAAACCCGACACTGAAGCTTTCTTT
TRBJ2-2	-	TRBV12-3/TRBV12-4	few	CASTRKTTGELFF	TGTGCCAGCACGAGGAAGACCACCGGGGAGCTGTTTTTT
TRBJ1-1	-	TRBV7-8	few	CASSLLTPRGNTEAFF	TGTGCCAGCAGCTTACTGACCCCCCGGGGAAACACTGAAGCTTTCTTT
TRBJ1-5	-	TRBV7-8	many	CASSLVRDFSNQPQHF	TGTGCCAGCAGCTTAGTCCGGGACTTTAGCAATCAGCCCCAGCATTTT
TRBJ1-2	TRBD1	TRBV7-2	many	CASIPGQGDYGYTF	TGTGCCAGCATACCGGGACAGGGGGACTATGGCTACACCTTC
TRBJ2-5	TRBD2	TRBV5-4	few	CASSRTSGGGRMGETQYF	TGTGCCAGCAGCCGTACTAGCGGGGGGGGACGTATGGGAGAGACCCAGTACTTC
TRBJ2-5	TRBD2	TRBV28	-	CASSSSLAGGVETQYF	TGTGCCAGCAGCTCCTCACTAGCGGGGGGGGTCGAGACCCAGTACTTC
TRBJ1-1	-	TRBV7-9	few	CATRDRNTEAFF	TGTGCCACCAGGGATAGGAACACTGAAGCTTTCTTT
TRBJ2-7	-	TRBV20-1	few	CSASHFLGPYEQYF	TGCAGTGCTAGCCACTTCCTAGGACCCTACGAGCAGTACTTC
TRBJ1-2	-	TRBV6-2/TRBV6-3	-	CASSYLVAGTDRSDTF	TGTGCCAGCAGTTACTTGGTCGCCGGGACGGACCGATCGGACACCTTC
TRBJ2-6	TRBD1	TRBV19	-	CATGTGDSSGANVLTF	TGTGCCACCGGGACAGGGGACTCTTCTGGGGCCAACGTCCTGACTTTC
TRBJ1-4	TRBD1	TRBV12-3/TRBV12-4	-	CASNLQGVGEKLFF	TGTGCCAGCAACCTTCAGGGGGTAGGGGAAAAACTGTTTTTT
TRBJ1-5	TRBD1	TRBV11-2	few	CASSLDWGRTGNRGQPQHF	TGTGCCAGCAGCTTAGATTGGGGACGGACAGGGAATAGGGGTCAGCCCCAGCATTTT
TRBJ2-1	-	TRBV7-2	many	CASSSMTGRGGNEQFF	TGTGCCAGCAGCTCCATGACAGGGAGGGGAGGAAATGAGCAGTTCTTC
TRBJ2-3	-	TRBV7-2	-	CASSLEWGTDTQYF	TGTGCCAGCAGCTTAGAGTGGGGCACAGATACGCAGTATTTT
TRBJ1-3	-	TRBV12-3/TRBV12-4	few	CASSFGTGNTIYF	TGTGCCAGCAGTTTCGGGACTGGAAACACCATATATTTT
TRBJ2-5	TRBD2	TRBV7-2	many	CASSSGREVETQYF	TGTGCCAGCAGCTCCGGACGGGAGGTAGAGACCCAGTACTTC
TRBJ1-2	-	TRBV27	-	CASSMGGRPRGYTF	TGTGCCAGCAGTATGGGGGGTAGGCCTAGGGGCTACACCTTC
TRBJ1-1	-	TRBV5-1	-	CASSLAPRDTEAFF	TGCGCCAGCAGCTTGGCCCCTAGGGACACTGAAGCTTTCTTT
TRBJ2-6	-	TRBV6-5	-	CASSYRVSGANVLTF	TGTGCCAGCAGTTACAGGGTCTCTGGGGCCAACGTCCTGACTTTC
TRBJ1-6	-	TRBV10-3	-	CAISESGAVNSPLHF	TGTGCCATCAGTGAGTCGGGGGCAGTAAATTCACCCCTCCACTTT
TRBJ2-5	-	TRBV7-9	many	CASSLMVGPQETQYF	TGTGCCAGCAGCTTAATGGTAGGACCCCAAGAGACCCAGTACTTC
TRBJ2-7	-	TRBV28	few	CASSPTLHQRTYEQYF	TGTGCCAGCAGTCCAACCTTACATCAGCGGACATACGAGCAGTACTTC
TRBJ1-1	-	TRBV11-2	-	CASTLMRGVATEAFF	TGTGCCAGCACCCTAATGCGGGGGGTGGCCACTGAAGCTTTCTTT
TRBJ2-2	TRBD1	TRBV4-1	-	CASSQTRGRTGELFF	TGCGCCAGCAGCCAAACAAGGGGGCGCACCGGGGAGCTGTTTTTT
TRBJ1-1	-	TRBV7-8	few	CASSYNRWEWWTEAFF	TGTGCCAGCAGCTATAACAGGTGGGAGTGGTGGACTGAAGCTTTCTTT
TRBJ2-3	-	TRBV4-3	-	CASSQDRWEGTDTQYF	TGCGCCAGCAGCCAAGACCGGTGGGAGGGCACAGATACGCAGTATTTT
TRBJ2-3	TRBD2	TRBV20-1	-	CSAARPTSGSSDTQYF	TGCAGTGCTGCCCGACCAACTAGCGGGAGTTCAGATACGCAGTATTTT
TRBJ2-1	TRBD2	TRBV5-1	-	CASSGGLAGSINEQFF	TGCGCCAGCAGCGGGGGGCTAGCGGGAAGTATCAATGAGCAGTTCTTC
TRBJ2-2	-	TRBV11-2	-	CASSLFGTNTGELFF	TGTGCCAGCAGCTTATTCGGAACGAACACCGGGGAGCTGTTTTTT
TRBJ2-1	TRBD2	TRBV11-2	-	CASSFYPSGQFF	TGTGCCAGCAGCTTCTACCCTAGCGGGCAGTTCTTC
TRBJ2-1	TRBD2	TRBV7-8	-	CASSSRLAGGPYEQFF	TGTGCCAGCAGCTCGCGACTAGCGGGAGGGCCTTATGAGCAGTTCTTC
TRBJ2-7	-	TRBV18	few	CATYGGVGDEQYF	TGTGCCACCTACGGTGGGGTTGGAGACGAGCAGTACTTC
TRBJ1-5	TRBD1	TRBV5-6	-	CASSAWDRKREGPQHF	TGTGCCAGCAGCGCCTGGGACAGGAAGAGGGAAGGTCCCCAGCATTTT
TRBJ1-3	TRBD1	TRBV24-1	few	CATSDPRTGVGNTIYF	TGTGCCACCAGTGATCCCCGGACAGGGGTTGGAAACACCATATATTTT
TRBJ1-4	-	TRBV7-9	few	CASSLSEADEKLFF	TGTGCCAGCAGCTTATCTGAAGCCGATGAAAAACTGTTTTTT
TRBJ1-5	-	TRBV20-1	-	CSASAGRWFHQPQHF	TGCAGTGCTAGCGCGGGTAGGTGGTTCCATCAGCCCCAGCATTTT
TRBJ2-1	-	TRBV20-1	few	CSAREGYNEQFF	TGCAGTGCTAGAGAGGGCTACAATGAGCAGTTCTTC
TRBJ2-3	-	TRBV2	-	CASNRLDTQYF	TGTGCCAGCAACCGCCTAGATACGCAGTATTTT